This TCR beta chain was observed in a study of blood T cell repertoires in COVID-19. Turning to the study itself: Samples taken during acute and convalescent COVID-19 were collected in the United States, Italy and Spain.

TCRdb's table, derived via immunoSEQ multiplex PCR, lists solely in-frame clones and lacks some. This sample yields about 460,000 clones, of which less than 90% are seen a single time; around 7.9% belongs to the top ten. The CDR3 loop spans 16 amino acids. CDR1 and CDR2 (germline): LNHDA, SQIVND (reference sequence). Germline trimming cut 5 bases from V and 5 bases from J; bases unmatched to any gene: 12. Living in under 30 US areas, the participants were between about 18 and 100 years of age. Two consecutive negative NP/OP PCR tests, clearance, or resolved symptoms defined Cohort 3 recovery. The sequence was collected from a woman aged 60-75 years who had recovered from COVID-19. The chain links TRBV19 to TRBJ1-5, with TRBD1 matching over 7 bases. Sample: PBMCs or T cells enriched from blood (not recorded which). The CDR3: CASSFFTGAMDQPQHF. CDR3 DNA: TGTGCCAGTAGTTTTTTTACAGGGGCAATGGATCAGCCCCAGCATTTT.